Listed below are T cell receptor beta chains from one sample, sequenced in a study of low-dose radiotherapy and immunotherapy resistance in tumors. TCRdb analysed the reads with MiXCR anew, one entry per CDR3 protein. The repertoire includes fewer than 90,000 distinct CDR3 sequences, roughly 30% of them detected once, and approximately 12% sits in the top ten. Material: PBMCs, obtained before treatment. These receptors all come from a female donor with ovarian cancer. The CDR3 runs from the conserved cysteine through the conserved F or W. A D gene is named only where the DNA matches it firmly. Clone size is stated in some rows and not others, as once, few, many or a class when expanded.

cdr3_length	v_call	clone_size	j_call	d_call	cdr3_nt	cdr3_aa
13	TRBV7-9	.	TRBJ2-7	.	TGTGCCAGCAGTCCAAACACAGGGACCGAGCAGTACTTC	CASSPNTGTEQYF
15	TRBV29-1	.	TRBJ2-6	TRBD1	TGCAGCGTTGCCCAGGGGGCGTTTGGGGCCAACGTCCTGACTTTC	CSVAQGAFGANVLTF
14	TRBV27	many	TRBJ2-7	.	TGTGCCAGCAGTCCGTTTCCAAGCTCCTACGAGCAGTACTTC	CASSPFPSSYEQYF
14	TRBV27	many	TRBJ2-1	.	TGTGCCAGCAGTTTAGGTTGGCTGGCTAATGAGCAGTTCTTC	CASSLGWLANEQFF
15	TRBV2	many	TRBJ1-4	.	TGTGCCAGCAGTGAATTCCACATGCGTAATGAAAAACTGTTTTTT	CASSEFHMRNEKLFF
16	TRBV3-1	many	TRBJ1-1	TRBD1	TGTGCCAGCAGCCAAAGCCCAGACAGGGTTTCCACTGAAGCTTTCTTT	CASSQSPDRVSTEAFF
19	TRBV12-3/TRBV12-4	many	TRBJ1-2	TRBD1	TGTGCCAGCAGTTTAGATCGCTGGGGGACAGGAGGAATTAACTATGGCTACACCTTC	CASSLDRWGTGGINYGYTF
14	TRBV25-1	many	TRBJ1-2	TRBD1	TGTGCCAGCAGTCAAAAAGACAGGGGGAGAGGCTACACCTTC	CASSQKDRGRGYTF
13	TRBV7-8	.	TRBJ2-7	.	TGTGCCAGCAGCCCCCAAACAGGGAACGAGCAGTACTTC	CASSPQTGNEQYF
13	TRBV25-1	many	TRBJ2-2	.	TGTGCCAGCAGTGAATCTTTTCTCGGGGAGCTGTTTTTT	CASSESFLGELFF
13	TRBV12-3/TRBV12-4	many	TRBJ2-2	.	TGTGCCAGCAGACTACAGGGACCCGGGGAGCTGTTTTTT	CASRLQGPGELFF
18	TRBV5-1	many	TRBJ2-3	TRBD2	TGCGCCAGCAGCAAAGGACTAGCGGGAGGGCCGCGGTCAGATACGCAGTATTTT	CASSKGLAGGPRSDTQYF
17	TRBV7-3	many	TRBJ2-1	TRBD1	TGTGCCAGCAGCTTAGCCAGGGGGATTGCGGCGAGGGATGAGCAGTTCTTC	CASSLARGIAARDEQFF
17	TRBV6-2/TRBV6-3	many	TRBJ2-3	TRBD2	TGTGCCAGCAGTTACCTATCTAGCGGGGAGGCCACAGATACGCAGTATTTT	CASSYLSSGEATDTQYF
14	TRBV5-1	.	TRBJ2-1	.	TGCGCCAGCAGCTTCTCTATCGTTAGCAATGAGCAGTTCTTC	CASSFSIVSNEQFF
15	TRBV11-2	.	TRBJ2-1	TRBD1	TGTGCCAGCAGCTTTGGGACAGGGGGCTACAATGAGCAGTTCTTC	CASSFGTGGYNEQFF
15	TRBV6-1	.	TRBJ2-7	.	TGTGCCAGCAGTGAAGCGCCTAGCGTAGCCTACGAGCAGTACTTC	CASSEAPSVAYEQYF
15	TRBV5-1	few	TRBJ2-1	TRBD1	TGCGCCAGCAGCATCGGACAGGGCCTGGGGGATGAGCAGTTCTTC	CASSIGQGLGDEQFF
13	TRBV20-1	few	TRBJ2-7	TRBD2	TGCAGTGCAGCGGGACTAGCGGGCTACGAGCAGTACTTC	CSAAGLAGYEQYF
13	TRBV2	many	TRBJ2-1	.	TGTGCCAGCAGTCGCCGACCCGTCAATGAGCAGTTCTTC	CASSRRPVNEQFF
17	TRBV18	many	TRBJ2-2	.	TGTGCCAGCTCGTACGATACCGGGACATCTAACACCGGGGAGCTGTTTTTT	CASSYDTGTSNTGELFF
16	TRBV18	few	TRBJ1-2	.	TGTGCCAGCTCACCAGCGGTTCCCTCGGAGGTTATTGGCTACACCTTC	CASSPAVPSEVIGYTF
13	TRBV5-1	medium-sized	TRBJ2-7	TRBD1	TGTGCCAGCAGCTCGAACACAGGGGCCGAGCAGTACTTC	CASSSNTGAEQYF